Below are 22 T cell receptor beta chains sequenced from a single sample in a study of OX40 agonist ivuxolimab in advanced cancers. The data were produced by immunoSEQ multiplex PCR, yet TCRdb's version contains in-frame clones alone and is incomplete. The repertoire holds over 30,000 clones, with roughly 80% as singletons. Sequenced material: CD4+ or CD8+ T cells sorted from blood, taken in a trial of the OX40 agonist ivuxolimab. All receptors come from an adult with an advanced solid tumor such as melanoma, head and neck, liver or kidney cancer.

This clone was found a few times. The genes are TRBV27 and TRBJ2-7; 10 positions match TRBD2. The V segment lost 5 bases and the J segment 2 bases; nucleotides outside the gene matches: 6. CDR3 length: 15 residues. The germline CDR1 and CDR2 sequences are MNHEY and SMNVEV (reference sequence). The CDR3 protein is CASSPLAGTAYEQYF. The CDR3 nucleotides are TGTGCCAGCAGTCCACTAGCGGGGACAGCCTACGAGCAGTACTTC.

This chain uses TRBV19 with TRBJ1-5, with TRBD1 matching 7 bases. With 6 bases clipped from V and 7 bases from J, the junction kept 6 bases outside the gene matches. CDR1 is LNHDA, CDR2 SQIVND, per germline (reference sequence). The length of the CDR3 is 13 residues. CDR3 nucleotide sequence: TGTGCCAGTAGGGCCCAGGGGGAGCAGCCCCAGCATTTT. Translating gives CASRAQGEQPQHF.

CDR3 nucleotides: TGTGCCAGCTCGAGGTTTCGAGATACCGGGGAGCTGTTTTTT. This encodes CASSRFRDTGELFF. The chain employs TRBV2 and TRBJ2-2; no reliable D call. In germline, CDR1 is SNHLY, CDR2 FYNNEI. The length of the CDR3 is 14 residues. The V and J ends lost 8 bases and 5 bases respectively, with 15 bases between them.

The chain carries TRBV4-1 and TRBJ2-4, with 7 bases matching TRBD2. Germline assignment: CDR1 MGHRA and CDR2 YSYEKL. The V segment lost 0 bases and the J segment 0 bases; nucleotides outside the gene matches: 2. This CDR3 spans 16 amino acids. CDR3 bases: TGCGCCAGCAGCCAAGAGGGGGGGATAGCCAAAAACATTCAGTACTTC. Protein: CASSQEGGIAKNIQYF.

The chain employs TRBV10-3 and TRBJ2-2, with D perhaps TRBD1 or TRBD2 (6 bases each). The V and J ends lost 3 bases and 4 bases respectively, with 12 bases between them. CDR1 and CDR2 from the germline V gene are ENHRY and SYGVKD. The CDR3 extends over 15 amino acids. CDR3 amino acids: CAISERGAPTGELFF. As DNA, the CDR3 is TGTGCCATCAGTGAAAGGGGGGCTCCCACCGGGGAGCTGTTTTTT.

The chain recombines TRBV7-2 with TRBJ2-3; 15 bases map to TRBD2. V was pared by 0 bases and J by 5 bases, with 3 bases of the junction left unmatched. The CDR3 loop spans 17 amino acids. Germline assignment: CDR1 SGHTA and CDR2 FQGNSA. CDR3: CASSLARTSGGVDTQYF. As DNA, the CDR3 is TGTGCCAGCAGCTTAGCCCGGACTAGCGGGGGGGTAGATACGCAGTATTTT.

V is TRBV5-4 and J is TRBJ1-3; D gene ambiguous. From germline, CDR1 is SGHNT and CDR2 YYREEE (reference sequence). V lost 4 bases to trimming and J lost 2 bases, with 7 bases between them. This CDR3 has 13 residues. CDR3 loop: CASSLDAGNTIYF. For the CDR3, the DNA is TGTGCCAGCAGCCTTGACGCTGGAAACACCATATATTTT.

Here the CDR3 reads CASSDPGQNTEAFF. For the CDR3, the DNA is TGCGCCAGCAGTGACCCCGGACAGAACACTGAAGCTTTCTTT. This sequence joins TRBV10-2 and TRBJ1-1, with D possibly TRBD1 on 5 matching bases. Between the trimmed V and J ends, which lost 3 bases and 1 base, there was a span of 9 bases. Looked up from germline, CDR1 is WSHSY and CDR2 is SAAADI. The CDR3 consists of 14 residues.

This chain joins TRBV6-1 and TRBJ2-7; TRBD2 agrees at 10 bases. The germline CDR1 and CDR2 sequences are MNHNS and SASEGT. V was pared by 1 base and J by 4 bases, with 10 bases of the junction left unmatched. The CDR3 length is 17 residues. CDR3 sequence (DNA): TGTGCCAGCAGTGAAGACCTTCTAGCGGGAGACCCATACGAGCAGTACTTC. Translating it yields CASSEDLLAGDPYEQYF.

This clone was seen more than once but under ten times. The CDR3 sequence: CASSQIFVGSSLSYNEQFF. In DNA form, the CDR3 reads TGTGCCAGCAGCCAGATCTTCGTTGGGAGCTCTCTGTCCTACAATGAGCAGTTCTTC. This chain links TRBV4-2 with TRBJ2-1; weak D call: TRBD2 (5 bases). CDR1 is LGHNA, CDR2 YNFKEQ, per germline. The CDR3 consists of 19 residues. Trimming left V 3 bases short and J 1 base short, with 22 bases between.

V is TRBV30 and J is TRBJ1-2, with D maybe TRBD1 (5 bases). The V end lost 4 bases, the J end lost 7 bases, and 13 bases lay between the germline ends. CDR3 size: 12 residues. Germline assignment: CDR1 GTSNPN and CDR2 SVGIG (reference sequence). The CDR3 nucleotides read TGTGCCTGGACCACGGGGCTGTCTGGCTACACCTTC. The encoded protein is CAWTTGLSGYTF.

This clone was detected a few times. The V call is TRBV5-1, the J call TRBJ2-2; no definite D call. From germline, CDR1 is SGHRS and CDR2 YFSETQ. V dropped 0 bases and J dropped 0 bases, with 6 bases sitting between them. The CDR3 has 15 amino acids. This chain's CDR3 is CASSLAVANTGELFF. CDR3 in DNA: TGCGCCAGCAGCTTGGCGGTAGCGAACACCGGGGAGCTGTTTTTT. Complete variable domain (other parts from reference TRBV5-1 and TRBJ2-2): KAGVTQTPRYLIKTRGQQVTLSCSPISGHRSVSWYQQTPGQGLQFLFEYFSETQRNKGNFPGRFSGRQFSNSRSEMNVSTLELGDSALYLCASSLAVANTGELFFGEGSRLTVL.

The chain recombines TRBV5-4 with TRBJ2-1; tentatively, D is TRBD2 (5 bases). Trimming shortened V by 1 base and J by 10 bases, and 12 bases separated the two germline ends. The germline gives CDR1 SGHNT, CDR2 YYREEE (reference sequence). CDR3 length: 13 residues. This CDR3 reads CASSLSRSGEQFF. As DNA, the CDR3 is TGTGCCAGCAGCTTGAGTCGTTCGGGGGAGCAGTTCTTC.

DNA of the CDR3: TGCGCCAGCAGCCAAGAAAGCCACGTTTATGGGCAGGGTTCTGAGCAGTTCTTC. Translating it yields CASSQESHVYGQGSEQFF. The J gene is TRBJ2-1, the V gene TRBV4-3; maybe TRBD1 (5 bases). The germline V gene has CDR1 LGHNA and CDR2 YSLEER. Trimming left V 0 bases short and J 9 bases short, with 24 bases between. CDR3 length equals 18 residues.

CDR3 DNA: TGTGCCAGCTCACCAAATCAAAACGAAAAACTGTTTTTT. Its protein is CASSPNQNEKLFF. V and J are TRBV18 and TRBJ1-4; no clear D. This CDR3 has 13 amino acids. Germline V CDR1 and CDR2: KGHSH, LQKENI. The V end was cut by 2 bases, the J end by 8 bases, with 9 bases between.

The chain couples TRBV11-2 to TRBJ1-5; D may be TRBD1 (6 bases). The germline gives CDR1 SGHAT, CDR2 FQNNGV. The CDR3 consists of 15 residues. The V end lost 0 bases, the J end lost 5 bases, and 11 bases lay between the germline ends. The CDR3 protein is CASSLEVGADQPQHF. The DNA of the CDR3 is TGTGCCAGCAGCTTAGAGGTGGGGGCGGATCAGCCCCAGCATTTT.

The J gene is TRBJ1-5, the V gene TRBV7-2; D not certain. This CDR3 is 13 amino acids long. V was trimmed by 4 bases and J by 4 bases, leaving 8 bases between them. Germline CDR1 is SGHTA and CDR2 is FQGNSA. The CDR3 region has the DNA TGTGCCAGCAGCTCAGTGATTAATCAGCCCCAGCATTTT. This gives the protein CASSSVINQPQHF.

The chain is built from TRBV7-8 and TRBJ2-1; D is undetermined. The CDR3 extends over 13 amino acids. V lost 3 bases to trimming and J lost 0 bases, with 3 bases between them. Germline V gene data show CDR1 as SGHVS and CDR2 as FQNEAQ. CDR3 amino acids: CASSFRSYNEQFF. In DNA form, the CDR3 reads TGTGCCAGCAGCTTCCGCTCCTACAATGAGCAGTTCTTC.

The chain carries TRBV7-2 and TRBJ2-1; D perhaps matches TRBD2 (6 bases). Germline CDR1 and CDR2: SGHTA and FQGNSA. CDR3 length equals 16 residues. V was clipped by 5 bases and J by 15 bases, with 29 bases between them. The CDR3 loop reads CASSGKITSPPRTWFF. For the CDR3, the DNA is TGTGCCAGCAGCGGAAAGATAACTAGCCCCCCCCGTACGTGGTTCTTC. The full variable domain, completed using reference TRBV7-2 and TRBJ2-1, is GAGVSQSPSNKVTEKGKDVELRCDPISGHTALYWYRQSLGQGLEFLIYFQGNSAPDKSGLPSDRFSAERTGGSVSTLTIQRTQQEDSAVYLCASSGKITSPPRTWFFGPGTRLTVL.

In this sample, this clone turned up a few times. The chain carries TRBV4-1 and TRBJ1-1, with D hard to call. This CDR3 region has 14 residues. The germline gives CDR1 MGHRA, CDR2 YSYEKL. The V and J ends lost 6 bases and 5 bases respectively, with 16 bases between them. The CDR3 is CASSLLIWGTEAFF. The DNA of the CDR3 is TGCGCCAGCAGTCTCCTTATCTGGGGTACTGAAGCTTTCTTT.

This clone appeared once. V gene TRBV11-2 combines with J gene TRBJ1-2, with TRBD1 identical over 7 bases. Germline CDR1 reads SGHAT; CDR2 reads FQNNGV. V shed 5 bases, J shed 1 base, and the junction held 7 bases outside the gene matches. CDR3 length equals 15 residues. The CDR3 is CASSPGGPLNYGYTF. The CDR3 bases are TGTGCCAGCAGCCCAGGGGGGCCCCTTAACTATGGCTACACCTTC.

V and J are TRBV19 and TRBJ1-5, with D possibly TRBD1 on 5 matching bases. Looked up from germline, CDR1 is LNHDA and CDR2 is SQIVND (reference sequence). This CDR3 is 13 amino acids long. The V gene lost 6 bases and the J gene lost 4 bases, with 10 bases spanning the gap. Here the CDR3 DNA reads TGTGCCAGTAGCGGGGGGGGAAATCAGCCCCAGCATTTT. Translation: CASSGGGNQPQHF.